Sequencing of this TCR beta chain was carried out in a study of graft-versus-host responses after intestinal transplantation. Points from the study as a whole: After transplant, early declines in HvG clones were associated with peak levels of circulating GvH clones.

Repertoires were generated with immunoSEQ multiplex PCR, while TCRdb's copy carries only in-frame clones and drops some. Found here are about 63,000 clones, around 90% of them singletons; the top ten hold over 1.5%. Worth noting for this clone: Its antigen is unknown.

The authors processed graft tissue to release intraepithelial and lamina propria lymphocytes. The germline V gene has CDR1 SGHRS and CDR2 YFSETQ. V was pared by 4 bases and J by 5 bases, with 13 bases between. The CDR3 loop spans 13 amino acids. This chain links TRBV5-1 with TRBJ2-7; no reliable D call. Sequencing was performed on ileum tissue, taken more than 350 days after transplant. This clonotype was obtained from a human patient who received an intestinal transplant, so some T cells may come from the graft donor. This CDR3 reads CASSGRWSNEQYF. In DNA form, the CDR3 reads TGCGCCAGCAGCGGAAGGTGGTCTAACGAGCAGTACTTC.